This is a list of T cell receptor beta chains from one sample in a study of T cell responses to AZD1222 COVID-19 vaccine. Produced via immunoSEQ multiplex PCR; TCRdb's table is partial and in-frame only. Of about 69,000 clones listed, about four fifths are singletons. Sequenced material: peripheral blood, taken 28 days after the second AZD1222 dose. The origin of the receptors is an adult who received the AZD1222 COVID-19 vaccine. Both conserved end residues are part of each CDR3. D genes are given only for firm matches. Clone size, where shown, is once, few, many, or a class for clones that have expanded.

16	TRBV24-1	few	TRBJ1-1	TRBD1	CATSDSGTGLDTEAFF	TGTGCCACCAGTGATTCCGGGACAGGGTTGGACACTGAAGCTTTCTTT
14	TRBV7-8	.	TRBJ2-5	.	CASSLASGFETQYF	TGTGCCAGCAGCTTAGCATCTGGGTTCGAGACCCAGTACTTC
17	TRBV3-1/TRBV3-2	.	TRBJ2-3	TRBD2	CASSQAARLAGTDTQYF	TGTGCCAGCAGCCAAGCCGCAAGACTAGCGGGCACAGATACGCAGTATTTT
14	TRBV2	.	TRBJ1-2	TRBD1	CAIDDDRGGGGYTF	TGTGCCATAGACGATGACAGGGGAGGAGGCGGCTACACCTTC
14	TRBV2	few	TRBJ1-5	.	CASSESLSNQPQHF	TGTGCCAGCAGTGAATCTCTGAGCAATCAGCCCCAGCATTTT
17	TRBV7-9	.	TRBJ2-2	TRBD1	CASSAPPGTGSKRELFF	TGTGCCAGCAGCGCCCCGCCGGGGACAGGGTCCAAACGGGAGCTGTTTTTT
15	TRBV27	.	TRBJ1-2	.	CASSLDRYINYGYTF	TGTGCCAGCAGTTTAGACAGGTATATAAACTATGGCTACACCTTC
12	TRBV12-3/TRBV12-4	.	TRBJ2-1	.	CACTFNGNEQFF	TGTGCCTGCACCTTTAATGGGAATGAGCAGTTCTTC
15	TRBV5-1	.	TRBJ2-7	.	CASSWTTSRSYEQYF	TGCGCCAGCAGCTGGACCACTAGCAGATCCTACGAGCAGTACTTC
15	TRBV7-2	.	TRBJ2-7	TRBD1	CASSWSGTGSYEQYF	TGTGCCAGCAGCTGGTCCGGGACAGGGTCCTACGAGCAGTACTTC
14	TRBV27	.	TRBJ1-1	.	CASSQGTLNTEAFF	TGTGCCAGCAGTCAAGGGACACTGAACACTGAAGCTTTCTTT
16	TRBV6-2/TRBV6-3	.	TRBJ2-4	TRBD1	CASSLRDSLAKNIQYF	TGTGCCAGCAGTCTTCGGGACAGTCTAGCCAAAAACATTCAGTACTTC
16	TRBV6-5	.	TRBJ1-3	.	CASSYNPRTSGNTIYF	TGTGCCAGCAGTTACAACCCCAGGACCTCTGGAAACACCATATATTTT
13	TRBV6-5	.	TRBJ1-6	.	CASIGALDSPLHF	TGTGCCAGCATTGGTGCACTGGATTCACCCCTCCACTTT
14	TRBV3-1/TRBV3-2	.	TRBJ2-7	.	CASSPVRGAYEQYF	TGTGCCAGCAGCCCAGTCAGAGGGGCCTACGAGCAGTACTTC
15	TRBV18	.	TRBJ2-5	TRBD1	CASSPTGGLLETQYF	TGTGCCAGCTCACCCACAGGGGGCTTATTGGAGACCCAGTACTTC
13	TRBV12-3/TRBV12-4	.	TRBJ1-4	.	CASSLDTSEKLFF	TGTGCCAGCAGTTTGGATACATCTGAAAAACTGTTTTTT
16	TRBV11-3	.	TRBJ2-2	.	CASSLGDGKNTGELFF	TGTGCCAGCAGCTTAGGGGACGGAAAGAACACCGGGGAGCTGTTTTTT
14	TRBV5-4	.	TRBJ2-7	TRBD1	CASSSPTGGDEQYF	TGTGCCAGCAGCTCCCCGACAGGGGGCGACGAGCAGTACTTC
15	TRBV20-1	.	TRBJ2-5	.	CSASVLAQNQETQYF	TGCAGTGCTAGTGTCCTAGCTCAAAACCAAGAGACCCAGTACTTC
15	TRBV2	few	TRBJ2-7	.	CASRMGTGAGDEQYF	TGTGCCAGCAGGATGGGGACAGGCGCGGGGGACGAGCAGTACTTC
16	TRBV5-3	.	TRBJ2-2	.	CARSRHGQSNTGELFF	TGTGCCAGAAGCCGACATGGACAGTCGAACACCGGGGAGCTGTTTTTT
14	TRBV3-1/TRBV3-2	.	TRBJ2-1	.	CASSARAGLNEQFF	TGTGCCAGCAGCGCGAGGGCAGGGTTGAATGAGCAGTTCTTC
15	TRBV2	.	TRBJ1-5	TRBD1	CASDRDRGFNQPQHF	TGTGCCAGTGATAGGGACAGGGGATTCAATCAGCCCCAGCATTTT
12	TRBV7-2	.	TRBJ2-1	.	CASSFSLTEQFF	TGTGCCAGCAGCTTTTCCCTCACTGAGCAGTTCTTC
17	TRBV15	once	TRBJ2-7	TRBD1	CATSRTGGQGSSYEQYF	TGTGCCACCAGCAGGACAGGGGGCCAAGGGAGCTCCTACGAGCAGTACTTC
18	TRBV14	.	TRBJ2-1	TRBD2	CASRGGNFDYSSYNEQFF	TGTGCCAGCAGGGGAGGGAACTTTGACTACAGCTCCTACAATGAGCAGTTCTTC
13	TRBV5-1	few	TRBJ2-2	.	CASSLGLTGELFF	TGCGCCAGCAGCCTAGGGCTTACCGGGGAGCTGTTTTTT
13	TRBV27	.	TRBJ1-1	.	CASSLFRGSEAFF	TGTGCCAGCAGTTTATTCCGGGGGTCTGAAGCTTTCTTT
15	TRBV7-2	.	TRBJ2-7	.	CASSPTLGRTYEQYF	TGTGCCAGCAGCCCAACCCTGGGACGTACCTACGAGCAGTACTTC
14	TRBV18	.	TRBJ1-1	.	CASSLGQGSSEAFF	TGTGCCAGCTCCCTCGGCCAGGGAAGCTCTGAAGCTTTCTTT
14	TRBV6-1	.	TRBJ1-2	.	CASSEAAQSYGYTF	TGTGCCAGCAGTGAAGCGGCACAGAGCTATGGCTACACCTTC
15	TRBV6-5	.	TRBJ1-2	.	CASSKGHQVNYGYTF	TGTGCCAGCAGTAAGGGACACCAAGTTAACTATGGCTACACCTTC
15	TRBV28	.	TRBJ2-6	.	CASRSRRSGANVLTF	TGTGCCAGCAGATCCAGGAGGTCTGGGGCCAACGTCCTGACTTTC
16	TRBV5-1	.	TRBJ1-6	.	CASSFSTGNNNSPLHF	TGCGCCAGCAGCTTTTCTACAGGAAATAATAATTCACCCCTCCACTTT
16	TRBV5-6	once	TRBJ1-5	TRBD1	CASSLSGTGGNQPQHF	TGTGCCAGCAGCTTGTCTGGAACAGGGGGCAATCAGCCCCAGCATTTT
14	TRBV5-1	.	TRBJ1-1	TRBD1	CASSNGQGPLEAFF	TGCGCCAGCAGCAACGGACAGGGGCCCCTCGAAGCTTTCTTT